This T cell receptor beta chain was captured by sequencing in a study of T cells in tuberculosis. This clone is a singleton in its sample. Cells were sorted from thawed PBMC rested overnight and stained with GMM-loaded CD1B tetramer, viability dye and anti-CD3. The lipid loaded on the CD1B tetramers was C32 glucose monomycolate from Rhodococcus equi. Tetramer-negative cells, some 95,000 per donor, were also sorted. Germline CDR1 reads SGHVS; CDR2 reads FQNEAQ. V lost 4 bases and J lost 4, with 27 bases in between. The CDR3 loop spans 19 amino acids. Assay: immunoSEQ multiplex PCR; the TCRdb copy retains only in-frame clones and omits some. The repertoire holds approximately 58,000 clones, with roughly 90% as singletons.

V usage is TRBV7-8 and J usage is TRBJ2-3, with D perhaps matching TRBD2 (6 bases). The sequence was collected from an adult woman with latent tuberculosis. The source material was CD1b-GMM tetramer-negative cells sorted from PBMCs. In nucleotides, the CDR3 is TGTGCCAGCAGCTCAAGCCGTGTTCGCCGGGAATGGGAGGCAGATACGCAGTATTTT. This encodes CASSSSRVRREWEADTQYF.